Below are 28 T cell receptor beta chains sequenced from a single sample in a study of identifying expanded T cells in peripheral blood. Clones were read by immunoSEQ multiplex PCR, and TCRdb kept only the in-frame ones, dropping some. This sample carries more than 95,000 clones, roughly 82% of them seen once, and the ten largest clones take over 3%. The specimen sequenced was blood. These receptors were taken from a person between 18 and 69 years old in good health.

This sequence joins TRBV18 and TRBJ1-3; D is undetermined. V lost 3 bases to trimming and J lost 2 bases, with 8 bases between them. Germline V gives CDR1 KGHSH, CDR2 LQKENI. The CDR3 extends over 14 amino acids. The CDR3 loop is CASSPAGTGNTIYF. The DNA for the CDR3 is TGTGCCAGCTCACCCGCTGGGACTGGAAACACCATATATTTT.

The chain recombines TRBV27 with TRBJ2-1; a weak D match, TRBD1 (5 bases). Trimming removed 5 bases from V and 2 bases from J, with 10 bases in between. CDR1 and CDR2 (germline): MNHEY, SMNVEV (reference sequence). The length of the CDR3 is 14 residues. CDR3: CASSGAGTYNEQFF. The CDR3 DNA follows: TGTGCCAGCAGTGGGGCAGGTACCTACAATGAGCAGTTCTTC.

The chain joins TRBV5-6 to TRBJ2-1; 8 bases line up with TRBD2. Germline V gene data show CDR1 as SGHDT and CDR2 as YYEEEE. V dropped 2 bases and J dropped 1; count of bases not matched to a gene: 2. This CDR3 has 15 amino acids. This chain's CDR3 is CASSFRGGSYNEQFF. The CDR3 region has the DNA TGTGCCAGCAGCTTCCGGGGGGGTTCCTACAATGAGCAGTTCTTC.

The chain recombines TRBV7-7 with TRBJ2-1, with D perhaps matching TRBD1 or TRBD2 (6 bases each). The V and J ends lost 1 base and 7 bases respectively, with 11 bases between them. CDR3 length: 14 amino acids. Germline V CDR1 and CDR2: SSHAT, FNYEAQ (reference sequence). CDR3 coding DNA: TGTGCCAGCAGCTTAGGGGGGGCATTAAATGAGCAGTTCTTC. It is translated as CASSLGGALNEQFF.

The V gene is TRBV6-5, the J gene TRBJ1-2; tentative D call: TRBD1 (6 bases). The CDR3 length is 16 residues. The V and J ends lost 4 bases and 6 bases respectively, with 21 bases between them. Germline V gene sequence: CDR1 MNHEY, CDR2 SVGAGI. The CDR3 nucleotides are TGTGCCAGCAGTTCTGGGTTAGGGGGGGGCAGGGATGGCTACACCTTC. Translation: CASSSGLGGGRDGYTF.

The CDR3 DNA sequence: TGTGCCAGCAGATTCGAGCAGTACTTC. Encoded protein: CASRFEQYF. V gene TRBV6-6 combines with J gene TRBJ2-7, with D unclear. This CDR3 has 9 amino acids. Trimming removed 6 bases at V and 6 bases at J, with 3 bases between. Germline V gene sequence: CDR1 MNHNY, CDR2 SVGAGI (reference sequence).

This rearrangement joins TRBV5-1 to TRBJ2-2; 8 bases agree with TRBD1. The ends lost 7 bases at V and 3 bases at J; junction bases unmatched: 5. Germline V gene lookup returns CDR1 SGHRS and CDR2 YFSETQ. The CDR3 length is 14 residues. CDR3 sequence reads: CASRQGPDTGELFF. DNA for the CDR3: TGCGCCAGCCGACAGGGGCCGGACACCGGGGAGCTGTTTTTT.

The chain combines TRBV29-1 with TRBJ1-6; D not certain. Germline-derived CDR1 and CDR2 are SQVTM and ANQGSEA. The CDR3 runs 12 residues. V lost 5 bases and J lost 5, with 7 bases in between. The CDR3 region has the DNA TGCAGCGTTCGGGAGAATAATTCACCCCTCCACTTT. Translation gives CSVRENNSPLHF. Drawing the rest from reference TRBV29-1 and TRBJ1-6, the complete variable domain is SAVISQKPSRDICQRGTSLTIQCQVDSQVTMMFWYRQQPGQSLTLIATANQGSEATYESGFVIDKFPISRPNLTFSTLTVSNMSPEDSSIYLCSVRENNSPLHFGNGTRLTVT.

The V call is TRBV7-9, the J call TRBJ2-7; D possibly uses TRBD1 or TRBD2 (6 bases each). Deletions cut 5 bases from V and 2 bases from J, with 16 bases between. CDR1 SEHNR and CDR2 FQNEAQ come from the germline V gene (reference sequence). The CDR3 totals 15 residues. The CDR3 protein is CASSNPGAGAYEQYF. The CDR3 bases are TGTGCCAGCAGCAACCCGGGGGCAGGCGCCTACGAGCAGTACTTC.

V and J are TRBV19 and TRBJ2-3, with D perhaps TRBD2 (7 bases). With 4 bases removed from V and 3 bases from J, the gap between germline ends came to 20 bases. The CDR3 sequence is 17 residues long. Germline V lookup: CDR1 LNHDA, CDR2 SQIVND (reference sequence). The DNA of the CDR3 is TGTGCCAGTAGTAACCCCCGGAGGGGGGGCGGTACAGATACGCAGTATTTT. Translated: CASSNPRRGGGTDTQYF.

Comments on this clone: This same CDR3 is encoded by further DNA sequences in the sample. The chain recombines TRBV5-1 with TRBJ2-1; no reliable D call. This CDR3 contains 14 residues. The V gene's germline CDR1 is SGHRS and CDR2 YFSETQ. Trimming took 0 bases from V and 1 from J, leaving 5 bases between them. This chain's CDR3 is CASSLGGSYNEQFF. CDR3 coding DNA: TGCGCCAGCAGCTTGGGGGGATCCTACAATGAGCAGTTCTTC.

This sequence joins TRBV7-2 and TRBJ2-5, with TRBD2 matching over 11 bases. Unmatched junction bases numbered 13, after V lost 1 base and J lost 6 bases. Germline V lookup: CDR1 SGHTA, CDR2 FQGNSA. This CDR3 has 18 amino acids. DNA for the CDR3: TGTGCCAGCAGCTTAGTCCGTAGCGGGGGGGCCGACGCGAAGACCCAGTACTTC. Amino acids: CASSLVRSGGADAKTQYF.

The chain uses TRBV29-1 and TRBJ1-2; D possibly corresponds to TRBD1 (5 bases). CDR3 length: 14 amino acids. CDR1 is SQVTM and CDR2 is ANQGSEA in the germline V gene. V was cut by 4 bases and J by 6 bases, with 18 bases left in between. CDR3: CSVGPLGPSDGYTF. CDR3 sequence (DNA): TGCAGCGTTGGACCCTTGGGGCCTAGTGATGGCTACACCTTC.

V usage is TRBV5-1 and J usage is TRBJ2-7; no firm D call. V was clipped by 3 bases and J by 7 bases, with 11 bases between them. CDR1 and CDR2 (germline): SGHRS, YFSETQ. This CDR3 region has 12 residues. DNA for the CDR3: TGCGCCAGCAGCTCCCCGGGTGGAGAGCAGTACTTC. As protein: CASSSPGGEQYF.

A word on this clone: This same CDR3 is encoded by further DNA sequences in the sample. V is TRBV5-1 and J is TRBJ1-1; TRBD1 might be the D (6 bases). Germline V gene sequence: CDR1 SGHRS, CDR2 YFSETQ. Trimming removed 5 bases from V and 5 bases from J, with 13 bases in between. This CDR3 has 13 amino acids. In DNA, the CDR3 is TGCGCCAGCAGGGAGGGGGGGCTGACTGAAGCTTTCTTT. This codes for CASREGGLTEAFF.

The V call is TRBV19, the J call TRBJ1-4; possible D gene TRBD1, 6 bases. CDR1 is LNHDA and CDR2 is SQIVND in the germline V gene (reference sequence). The CDR3 is made up of 15 amino acids. The V and J ends lost 8 bases and 7 bases respectively, with 20 bases between them. This CDR3 is CASSLRGGTLEKLFF. Written as DNA, the CDR3 is TGTGCCAGTTCTCTTAGAGGGGGGACTCTTGAAAAACTGTTTTTT.

V gene TRBV19 combines with J gene TRBJ1-2, with D possibly TRBD1 on 5 matching bases. V was shortened by 6 bases and J by 10 bases, with 15 bases between the two germline ends. Looked up from germline, CDR1 is LNHDA and CDR2 is SQIVND (reference sequence). This CDR3 comprises 12 residues. CDR3 loop: CASSTGHPPYTF. Here the CDR3 DNA reads TGTGCCAGTAGCACAGGTCATCCTCCCTACACCTTC.

The chain recombines TRBV18 with TRBJ1-2, with D possibly being TRBD1 (6 bases). Trimming shortened V by 3 bases and J by 2 bases, and 13 bases separated the two germline ends. Germline CDR1 reads KGHSH; CDR2 reads LQKENI. This CDR3 contains 15 residues. The CDR3 sequence is CASSPPQGTNYGYTF. The CDR3, as DNA: TGTGCCAGCTCACCCCCTCAGGGGACCAACTATGGCTACACCTTC.

The chain is built from TRBV19 and TRBJ1-5; 7 positions agree with TRBD1. Per the germline V gene, CDR1 is LNHDA and CDR2 is SQIVND (reference sequence). The CDR3 sequence is 14 residues long. V lost 3 bases to trimming and J lost 4 bases; unmatched junction nucleotides: 3. DNA of the CDR3: TGTGCCAGTAGTATGAGGGGGCCGAATCAGCCCCAGCATTTT. Its translation is CASSMRGPNQPQHF.

The chain couples TRBV5-1 to TRBJ1-5; 11 bases line up with TRBD1. This CDR3 is 17 amino acids long. V lost 4 bases to trimming and J lost 0 bases; unmatched junction nucleotides: 6. Germline CDR1 reads SGHRS; CDR2 reads YFSETQ. The CDR3 nucleotides read TGCGCCAGCAGCGCAGGGACAGGGGGTGTTAGCAATCAGCCCCAGCATTTT. Translating gives CASSAGTGGVSNQPQHF.

V is TRBV7-2 and J is TRBJ1-1; D possibly corresponds to TRBD1 (6 bases). Trimming stripped 2 bases from V and 6 bases from J, with 10 bases between. Germline V gene sequence: CDR1 SGHTA, CDR2 FQGNSA. The CDR3 contains 13 residues. The CDR3 here is CASSLTGWAEAFF. In nucleotides, the CDR3 is TGTGCCAGCAGCTTAACAGGGTGGGCTGAAGCTTTCTTT.

This sequence joins TRBV30 and TRBJ1-2, with D maybe TRBD1 (6 bases). This CDR3 comprises 16 residues. Germline CDR1 GTSNPN, CDR2 SVGIG (reference sequence). Trimming left V 0 bases short and J 3 bases short, with 17 bases between. CDR3 bases: TGTGCCTGGAGTGTACTGAGACAGGACCGGTACTATGGCTACACCTTC. It codes for CAWSVLRQDRYYGYTF.

The chain combines TRBV28 with TRBJ1-2, with 9 bases fitting TRBD1. V was pared by 1 base and J by 7 bases, with 7 bases of the junction left unmatched. Germline CDR1 is MDHEN and CDR2 is SYDVKM. This CDR3 has 15 amino acids. The CDR3 spells CASSLSAGQGGGYTF. The DNA of the CDR3 is TGTGCCAGCAGTTTATCCGCGGGACAGGGAGGTGGCTACACCTTC.

The J gene is TRBJ2-2, the V gene TRBV6-1, with TRBD1 matching over 8 bases. J lost 6 bases, V lost 3 bases, and 9 bases had no gene match. Germline V CDR1 and CDR2: MNHNS, SASEGT. The CDR3 has 16 residues. The CDR3 region is CASSDEGQGMAGELFF. The DNA of the CDR3 is TGTGCCAGCAGTGACGAAGGACAGGGAATGGCCGGGGAGCTGTTTTTT.

The J gene is TRBJ1-5, the V gene TRBV27; D might be TRBD1 (6 bases). V was pared by 5 bases and J by 3 bases, with 11 bases between. CDR1 is MNHEY, CDR2 SMNVEV, per germline (reference sequence). The CDR3 spans 14 residues. The CDR3: CASSPDRYNQPQHF. Here the CDR3 DNA reads TGTGCCAGCAGTCCGGACAGATACAATCAGCCCCAGCATTTT.

The chain recombines TRBV30 with TRBJ2-7; 8 positions match TRBD1. With V trimmed by 8 bases and J by 3 bases, 12 bases remained unmatched. Germline CDR1 is GTSNPN and CDR2 is SVGIG (reference sequence). The CDR3 consists of 14 residues. The CDR3 DNA is TGTGCCCAAGTGGTGTCGGACAGGGTCTACGAGCAGTACTTC. Protein sequence: CAQVVSDRVYEQYF.

The V and J genes are TRBV6-1 and TRBJ1-1, with D maybe TRBD1 (5 bases). Between the trimmed V and J ends, which lost 5 bases and 8 bases, there was a span of 18 bases. Germline CDR1 MNHNS, CDR2 SASEGT. The CDR3 totals 14 residues. CDR3: CASSSYPGTPEAFF. In nucleotides, the CDR3 is TGTGCCAGCAGTTCCTACCCCGGGACGCCCGAAGCTTTCTTT.

The gene calls are TRBV7-9 and TRBJ2-2; D is uncertain. V was pared by 2 bases and J by 4 bases, with 8 bases between. Germline values: CDR1 SEHNR, CDR2 FQNEAQ (reference sequence). The CDR3 is 14 residues long. The CDR3 protein is CASSLTDSTGELFF. CDR3 in DNA: TGTGCCAGCAGCTTAACAGATTCCACCGGGGAGCTGTTTTTT.